Below, 10 T cell receptor beta chains from the same sample are listed, as sequenced in a study of blood T cell repertoires in COVID-19. Method: immunoSEQ multiplex PCR; TCRdb's copy keeps in-frame clones and lacks some. The repertoire holds roughly 100,000 clones, approximately 79% seen once, with about 16% in the top ten. The sequenced sample consisted of peripheral blood. The source of these receptors is a woman over 75 with active or convalescent COVID-19.

V and J are TRBV5-1 and TRBJ2-1; 11 nucleotides match TRBD2. The CDR3 totals 17 residues. Germline trimming cut 0 bases from V and 6 bases from J; bases unmatched to any gene: 8. Per germline, CDR1 SGHRS and CDR2 YFSETQ. CDR3 loop: CASSLVFSGRAANEQFF. The CDR3 DNA reads TGCGCCAGCAGCTTGGTGTTTAGCGGGAGGGCCGCCAATGAGCAGTTCTTC.

The rearrangement uses TRBV4-2 and TRBJ1-2; D remains unclear. This CDR3 comprises 14 residues. The germline gives CDR1 LGHNA, CDR2 YNFKEQ. Trimming cost V 0 bases and J 7 bases, with 12 bases left between them. The CDR3 region is CASSQDGRVSGYTF. DNA of the CDR3: TGTGCCAGCAGCCAAGACGGGAGAGTTAGTGGCTACACCTTC.

The rearrangement uses TRBV6-1 and TRBJ1-5; the D is unclear. This CDR3 is 14 amino acids long. V lost 2 bases and J 0 bases, leaving 5 bases between the germline ends. Per the germline V gene, CDR1 is MNHNS and CDR2 is SASEGT. In nucleotides, the CDR3 is TGTGCCAGCAGTGAACAGAATAGCAATCAGCCCCAGCATTTT. Translation gives CASSEQNSNQPQHF.

The sample holds a few counts of this clone. The chain links TRBV19 to TRBJ2-7, with 11 bases aligning to TRBD1. V lost 5 bases, J lost 3 bases, and 12 bases stayed unmatched. This CDR3 spans 17 amino acids. The germline gives CDR1 LNHDA, CDR2 SQIVND (reference sequence). CDR3 sequence reads: CASSPPLGTGGLYEQYF. Written as DNA, the CDR3 is TGTGCCAGTAGTCCCCCCCTGGGGACAGGGGGGCTCTACGAGCAGTACTTC.

The V and J genes are TRBV11-2 and TRBJ1-4; the D gene is possibly TRBD1 (5 bases). The CDR3 is 16 residues long. Deletions cut 4 bases from V and 2 bases from J, with 14 bases between. CDR1 SGHAT and CDR2 FQNNGV come from the germline V gene. Here the CDR3 reads CASSSSGFATNEKLFF. CDR3 nucleotides: TGTGCCAGCAGCTCCTCAGGGTTTGCCACTAATGAAAAACTGTTTTTT. The full variable domain, completed using reference TRBV11-2 and TRBJ1-4, is EAGVAQSPRYKIIEKRQSVAFWCNPISGHATLYWYQQILGQGPKLLIQFQNNGVVDDSQLPKDRFSAERLKGVDSTLKIQPAKLEDSAVYLCASSSSGFATNEKLFFGSGTQLSVL.

The J gene is TRBJ2-1, the V gene TRBV2; D not resolved. Trimming left V 4 bases short and J 10 bases short, with 14 bases between. CDR3 length: 13 residues. From germline, CDR1 is SNHLY and CDR2 FYNNEI. CDR3 in DNA: TGTGCCAGCAGTGGGGCCACCACCACGGAGCAGTTCTTC. Translation gives CASSGATTTEQFF.

This chain uses TRBV7-3 with TRBJ2-6; D is uncertain. Germline-derived CDR1 and CDR2 are SGHTA and FQGTGA. Trimming removed 3 bases at V and 0 bases at J, with 12 bases between. The CDR3 consists of 17 residues. CDR3: CASSFGSVPSGANVLTF. The CDR3, as DNA: TGTGCCAGCAGCTTCGGTAGTGTACCCTCTGGGGCCAACGTCCTGACTTTC.

This clone was recorded once. The chain has TRBV28 and TRBJ1-5; TRBD1 might be the D (5 bases). The germline V gene has CDR1 MDHEN and CDR2 SYDVKM. The ends were cut back, 6 bases at V and 4 bases at J, with 31 bases in the middle. This CDR3 has 20 residues. The CDR3: CASSPSGRVGVNRWNQPQHF. The CDR3 DNA is TGTGCCAGCAGCCCTTCCGGGAGGGTAGGTGTTAACAGGTGGAATCAGCCCCAGCATTTT.

This clone has a handful of counts. The sample contains more than one DNA sequence encoding this CDR3. The rearrangement uses TRBV19 and TRBJ1-2; TRBD1 might be the D (5 bases). The germline CDR1 and CDR2 sequences are LNHDA and SQIVND (reference sequence). V lost 1 base, J lost 4 bases, and 10 bases lay in between. CDR3 length: 14 residues. In DNA form, the CDR3 reads TGTGCCAGTAGTATAGTCGGAACAGGCTATGGCTACACCTTC. Amino acids: CASSIVGTGYGYTF.

The V gene is TRBV9, the J gene TRBJ1-2, with TRBD1 identical over 8 bases. This CDR3 contains 15 residues. Unmatched junction bases numbered 4, after V lost 0 bases and J lost 3 bases. Germline-derived CDR1 and CDR2 are SGDLS and YYNGEE. CDR3 protein: CASSVVGQGHYGYTF. The CDR3 DNA follows: TGTGCCAGCAGCGTAGTAGGACAGGGCCACTATGGCTACACCTTC.